These T cell receptor beta chains were read from a single sample in a study of T cell changes during pregnancy in multiple sclerosis. Profiling relied on immunoSEQ multiplex PCR, and the TCRdb table lists in-frame clones only, not all of them. The table includes some 60,000 clones, 90% detected once. The starting material was peripheral blood, obtained in the first trimester of pregnancy. All receptors derive from a female donor in good health, enrolled as a control in a pregnancy study. Both conserved end residues are part of each CDR3. The order of the fields is V gene, clone size, D gene, J gene, CDR3 DNA, CDR3 protein. The D gene is left open where the match is weak. Not every row has a clone size; where given, it reads once, few, many or a size class.

TRBV5-4	NA	NA	TRBJ2-5	TGTGCCAGCAGCTTGGACGGGACCCAGTACTTC	CASSLDGTQYF
TRBV2	NA	NA	TRBJ1-5	TGTGCCAGCAGTGAACGAGGAATCAGCAATCAGCCCCAGCATTTT	CASSERGISNQPQHF
TRBV7-9	NA	NA	TRBJ2-2	TGTGCCAGGGCGACAGAGCCGAACACCGGGGAGCTGTTTTTT	CARATEPNTGELFF
TRBV6-5	NA	TRBD1	TRBJ1-5	TGTGCCAGCAGTAGGGGGCATGGCAATCAGCCCCAGCATTTT	CASSRGHGNQPQHF
TRBV19	NA	NA	TRBJ2-5	TGTGCCAGTAGTATTATGGGAGGGGGGAGAGAGACCCAGTACTTC	CASSIMGGGRETQYF
TRBV29-1	NA	NA	TRBJ2-5	TGCAGCGTCCCCGCCGGTCGGGGAGCAGTGGTGGAGACCCAGTACTTC	CSVPAGRGAVVETQYF
TRBV5-6	once	NA	TRBJ1-1	TGTGCCAGCAGCTCCCCGACTGAAGCTTTCTTT	CASSSPTEAFF
TRBV7-8	NA	TRBD1	TRBJ1-2	TGTGCCAGCAGCTCCTCGTACAGGGGTGGAAGCTACACCTTC	CASSSSYRGGSYTF
TRBV7-2	NA	NA	TRBJ2-3	TGTGCCAGCAGCGCCCGAGAGGATACGCAGTATTTT	CASSAREDTQYF
TRBV7-8	NA	TRBD1	TRBJ2-7	TGTGCCAGCAGCTTTTTAAGGCAGGGGGCCTACGAGCAGTACTTC	CASSFLRQGAYEQYF
TRBV6-4	medium-sized	NA	TRBJ1-1	TGTGCCAGCAGTGAAGGGGGAGAGAACACTGAAGCTTTCTTT	CASSEGGENTEAFF
TRBV7-7	NA	TRBD2	TRBJ2-3	TGTGCTAGCAGCCGGACTAGCGGTCCTAGCACAGATACGCAGTATTTT	CASSRTSGPSTDTQYF
TRBV7-8	NA	NA	TRBJ1-4	TGTGCCAGCAGCGCGACAGCCAAAGGTGAAAAACTGTTTTTT	CASSATAKGEKLFF
TRBV5-1	NA	NA	TRBJ2-1	TGCGCCAGCAGCCCGCCAAGCCCCTACAATGAGCAGTTCTTC	CASSPPSPYNEQFF
TRBV7-9	NA	TRBD2	TRBJ2-1	TGTGCCAGCAGCCCTCGAGGGACTAGCGGGAGAAGTGAGCAGTTCTTC	CASSPRGTSGRSEQFF
TRBV5-1	NA	TRBD1	TRBJ2-6	TGCGCCAGCAGCCTAGGACAGGGGGCTATTTTTACTGGGGCCAACGTCCTGACTTTC	CASSLGQGAIFTGANVLTF
TRBV7-9	NA	TRBD1	TRBJ2-2	TGTGCCAGCAGCACGGGACAGTCCAACACCGGGGAGCTGTTTTTT	CASSTGQSNTGELFF
TRBV5-1	NA	TRBD1	TRBJ1-4	TGCGCCAGCAGCTTCTTTCCGGACAGGTTGGGTGGAACTAATGAAAAACTGTTTTTT	CASSFFPDRLGGTNEKLFF
TRBV6-5	NA	TRBD1	TRBJ1-2	TGTGCCAGCAGCTGGGACAGGGACGATGGCTACACCTTC	CASSWDRDDGYTF
TRBV18	once	TRBD1	TRBJ1-5	TGTGCCAGCTCACCGGTACAGGGGGCCGGCAATCAGCCCCAGCATTTT	CASSPVQGAGNQPQHF
TRBV29-1	NA	NA	TRBJ2-7	TGCAGCGTTGAGCTGACAGGTTCCTACGAGCAGTACTTC	CSVELTGSYEQYF
TRBV18	NA	TRBD1	TRBJ1-5	TGTGCCAGCTCACCAGAGCCTGGGACAGTCAGCAATCAGCCCCAGCATTTT	CASSPEPGTVSNQPQHF
TRBV6-6	NA	NA	TRBJ2-7	TGTGCCAGCAGCGAATCGAACAGGGACGAGCAGTACTTC	CASSESNRDEQYF
TRBV5-4	once	TRBD2	TRBJ2-5	TGTGCCAGCAGCTTGGGACTAGCGGGAGGAGAGACCCAGTACTTC	CASSLGLAGGETQYF
TRBV9	NA	TRBD1	TRBJ1-1	TGTGCCAGCAGCACAGGGGGCGACCTGGACACTGAAGCTTTCTTT	CASSTGGDLDTEAFF
TRBV4-1	NA	NA	TRBJ2-7	TGCGCCAGCAGCCAGGTAAGCGGCGCATACGAGCAGTACTTC	CASSQVSGAYEQYF
TRBV11-1	NA	NA	TRBJ1-1	TGTGCCAGCAGCTTATGGGGACACCAGCACGGGAACACTGAAGCTTTCTTT	CASSLWGHQHGNTEAFF